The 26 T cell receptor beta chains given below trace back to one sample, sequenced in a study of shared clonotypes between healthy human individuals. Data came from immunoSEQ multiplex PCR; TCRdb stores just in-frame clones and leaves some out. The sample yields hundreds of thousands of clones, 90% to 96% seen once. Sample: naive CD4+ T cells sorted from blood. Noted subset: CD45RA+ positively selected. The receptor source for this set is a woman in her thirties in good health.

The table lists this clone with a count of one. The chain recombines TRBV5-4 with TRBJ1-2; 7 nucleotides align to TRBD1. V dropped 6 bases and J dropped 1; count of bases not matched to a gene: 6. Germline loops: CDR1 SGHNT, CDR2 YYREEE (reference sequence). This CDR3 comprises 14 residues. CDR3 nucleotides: TGTGCCAGCATCAAAACAGGGGATAACTATGGCTACACCTTC. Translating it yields CASIKTGDNYGYTF.

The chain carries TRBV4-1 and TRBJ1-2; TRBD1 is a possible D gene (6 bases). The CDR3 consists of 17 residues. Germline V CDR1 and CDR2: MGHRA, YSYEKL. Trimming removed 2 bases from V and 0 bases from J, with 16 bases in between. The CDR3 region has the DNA TGCGCCAGCAGCCAAACAGGGTTAATAACAGCTAACTATGGCTACACCTTC. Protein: CASSQTGLITANYGYTF.

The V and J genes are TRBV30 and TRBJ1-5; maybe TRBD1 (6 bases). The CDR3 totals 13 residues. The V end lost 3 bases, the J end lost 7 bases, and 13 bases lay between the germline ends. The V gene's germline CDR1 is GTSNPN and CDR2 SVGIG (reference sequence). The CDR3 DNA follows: TGTGCCTGGAGGGGACAAGGACGGCAGCCCCAGCATTTT. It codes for CAWRGQGRQPQHF. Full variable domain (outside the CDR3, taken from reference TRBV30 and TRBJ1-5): SQTIHQWPATLVQPVGSPLSLECTVEGTSNPNLYWYRQAAGRGLQLLFYSVGIGQISSEVPQNLSASRPQDRQFILSSKKLLLSDSGFYLCAWRGQGRQPQHFGDGTRLSIL.

CDR3 amino acids: CASSHLQGRRETQYF. In DNA form, the CDR3 reads TGCGCCAGCAGCCATTTACAGGGAAGGAGGGAGACCCAGTACTTC. This chain connects TRBV5-1 to TRBJ2-5; a weak D match, TRBD1 (6 bases). Trimming removed 4 bases at V and 5 bases at J, with 18 bases between. Germline CDR1 and CDR2: SGHRS and YFSETQ. This CDR3 is 15 amino acids long.

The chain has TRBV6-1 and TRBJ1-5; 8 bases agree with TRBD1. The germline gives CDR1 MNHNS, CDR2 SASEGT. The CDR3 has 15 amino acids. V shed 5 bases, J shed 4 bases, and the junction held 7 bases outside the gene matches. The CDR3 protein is CASSSRDRLNQPQHF. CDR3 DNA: TGTGCCAGCAGTTCCCGGGACAGGCTAAATCAGCCCCAGCATTTT.

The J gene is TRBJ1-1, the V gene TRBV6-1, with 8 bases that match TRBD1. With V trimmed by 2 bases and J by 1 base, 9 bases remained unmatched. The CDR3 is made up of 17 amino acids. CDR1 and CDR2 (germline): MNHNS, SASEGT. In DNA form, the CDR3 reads TGTGCCAGCAGTGAATCAACCCGGACAGGGTGGAACACTGAAGCTTTCTTT. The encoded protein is CASSESTRTGWNTEAFF.

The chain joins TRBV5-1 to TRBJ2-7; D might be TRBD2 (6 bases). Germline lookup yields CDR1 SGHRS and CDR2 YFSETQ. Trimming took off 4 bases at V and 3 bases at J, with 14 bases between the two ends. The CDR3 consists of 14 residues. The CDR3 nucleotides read TGCGCCAGCAGCCGTATTTCGGGGGACTACGAGCAGTACTTC. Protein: CASSRISGDYEQYF.

Here the CDR3 DNA reads TGTGCCAGCACCTCGGGGGGGCGGGATACGCAGTATTTT. Translating gives CASTSGGRDTQYF. This rearrangement joins TRBV9 to TRBJ2-3, with 8 bases that match TRBD2. V lost 6 bases and J lost 6; bases outside the gene matches: 6. The germline gives CDR1 SGDLS, CDR2 YYNGEE. The CDR3 is 13 amino acids.

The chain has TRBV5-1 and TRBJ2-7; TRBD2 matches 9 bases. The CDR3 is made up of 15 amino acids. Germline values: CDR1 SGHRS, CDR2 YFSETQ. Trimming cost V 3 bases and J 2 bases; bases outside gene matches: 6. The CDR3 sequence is CASSWGVAGAYEQYF. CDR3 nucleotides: TGCGCCAGCAGCTGGGGGGTAGCGGGAGCCTACGAGCAGTACTTC. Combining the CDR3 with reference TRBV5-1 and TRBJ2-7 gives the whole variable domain KAGVTQTPRYLIKTRGQQVTLSCSPISGHRSVSWYQQTPGQGLQFLFEYFSETQRNKGNFPGRFSGRQFSNSRSEMNVSTLELGDSALYLCASSWGVAGAYEQYFGPGTRLTVT.

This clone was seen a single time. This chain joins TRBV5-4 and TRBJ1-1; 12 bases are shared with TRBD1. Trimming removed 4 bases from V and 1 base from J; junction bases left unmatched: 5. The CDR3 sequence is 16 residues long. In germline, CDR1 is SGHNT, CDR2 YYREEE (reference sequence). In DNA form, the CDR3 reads TGTGCCAGCAGCCCCGGGACAGGGGGCAAGAACACTGAAGCTTTCTTT. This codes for CASSPGTGGKNTEAFF.

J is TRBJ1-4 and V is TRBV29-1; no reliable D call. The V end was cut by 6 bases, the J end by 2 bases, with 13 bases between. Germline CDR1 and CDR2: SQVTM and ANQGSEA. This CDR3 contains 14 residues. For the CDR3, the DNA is TGCAGCGTCCCTCTACCGGACACTAATGAAAAACTGTTTTTT. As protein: CSVPLPDTNEKLFF.

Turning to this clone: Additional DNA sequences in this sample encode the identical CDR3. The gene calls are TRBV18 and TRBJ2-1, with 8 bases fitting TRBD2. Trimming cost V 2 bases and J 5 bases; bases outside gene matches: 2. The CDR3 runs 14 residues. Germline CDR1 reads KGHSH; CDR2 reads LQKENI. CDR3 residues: CASSPTSGNNEQFF. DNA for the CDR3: TGTGCCAGCTCACCAACTAGCGGTAACAATGAGCAGTTCTTC. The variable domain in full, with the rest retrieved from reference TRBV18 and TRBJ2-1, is NAGVMQNPRHLVRRRGQEARLRCSPMKGHSHVYWYRQLPEEGLKFMVYLQKENIIDESGMPKERFSAEFPKEGPSILRIQQVVRGDSAAYFCASSPTSGNNEQFFGPGTRLTVL.

CDR3 in DNA: TGTGCCAGCAGTTTCCCTGAGACAGAAGCTTTCTTT. Translated, it gives CASSFPETEAFF. The rearrangement links TRBV6-6 to TRBJ1-1, with no clear D. The germline gives CDR1 MNHNY, CDR2 SVGAGI (reference sequence). Trimming pared 4 bases from V and 8 bases from J, leaving 11 bases between. This CDR3 has 12 residues.

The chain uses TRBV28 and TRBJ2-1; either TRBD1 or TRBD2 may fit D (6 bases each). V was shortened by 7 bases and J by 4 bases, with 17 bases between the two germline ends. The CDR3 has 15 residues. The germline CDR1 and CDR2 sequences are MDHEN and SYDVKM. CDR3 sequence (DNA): TGTGCCAGCACGAACAGGAGGGGGGTTTACAATGAGCAGTTCTTC. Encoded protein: CASTNRRGVYNEQFF.

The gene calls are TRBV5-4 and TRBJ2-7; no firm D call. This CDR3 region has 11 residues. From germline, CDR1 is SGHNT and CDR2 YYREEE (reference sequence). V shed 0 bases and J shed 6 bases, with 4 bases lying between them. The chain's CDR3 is CASSLEAEQYF. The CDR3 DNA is TGTGCCAGCAGCTTGGAAGCCGAGCAGTACTTC.

The DNA for the CDR3 is TGTGCCAGCTCACCACAGGACAGGGGCGAAGCTTTCTTT. Its protein product is CASSPQDRGEAFF. V is TRBV18 and J is TRBJ1-1; 9 bases match TRBD1. Trimming removed 1 base from V and 8 bases from J; junction bases left unmatched: 2. CDR3 length: 13 residues. CDR1 and CDR2 from the germline V gene are KGHSH and LQKENI.

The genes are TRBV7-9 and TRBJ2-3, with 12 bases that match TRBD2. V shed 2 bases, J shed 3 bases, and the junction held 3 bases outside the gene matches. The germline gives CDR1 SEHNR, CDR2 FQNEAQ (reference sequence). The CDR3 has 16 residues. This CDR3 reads CASSLLLAGGTDTQYF. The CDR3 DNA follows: TGTGCCAGCAGCTTACTACTAGCGGGGGGAACAGATACGCAGTATTTT.

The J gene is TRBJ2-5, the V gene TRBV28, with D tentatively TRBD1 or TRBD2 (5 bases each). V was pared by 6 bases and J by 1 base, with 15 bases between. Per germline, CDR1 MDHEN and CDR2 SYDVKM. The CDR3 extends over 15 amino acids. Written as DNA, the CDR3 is TGTGCCAGCAGCACAGCGGACACACGCCAAGAGACCCAGTACTTC. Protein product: CASSTADTRQETQYF.

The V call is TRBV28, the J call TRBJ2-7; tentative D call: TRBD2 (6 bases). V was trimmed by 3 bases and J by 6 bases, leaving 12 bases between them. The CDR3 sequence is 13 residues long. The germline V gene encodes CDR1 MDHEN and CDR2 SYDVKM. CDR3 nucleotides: TGTGCCAGCAGTTTTCTAGCGCCGGTCGAGCAGTACTTC. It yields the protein CASSFLAPVEQYF. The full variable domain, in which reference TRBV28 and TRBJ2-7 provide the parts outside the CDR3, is DVKVTQSSRYLVKRTGEKVFLECVQDMDHENMFWYRQDPGLGLRLIYFSYDVKMKEKGDIPEGYSVSREKKERFSLILESASTNQTSMYLCASSFLAPVEQYFGPGTRLTVT.

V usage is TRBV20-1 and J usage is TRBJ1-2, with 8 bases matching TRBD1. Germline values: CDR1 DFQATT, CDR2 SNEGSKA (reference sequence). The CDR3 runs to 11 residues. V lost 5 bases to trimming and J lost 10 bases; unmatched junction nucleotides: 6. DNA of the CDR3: TGCAGTGCTGGGACAGGAAGGGACTACACCTTC. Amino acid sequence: CSAGTGRDYTF.

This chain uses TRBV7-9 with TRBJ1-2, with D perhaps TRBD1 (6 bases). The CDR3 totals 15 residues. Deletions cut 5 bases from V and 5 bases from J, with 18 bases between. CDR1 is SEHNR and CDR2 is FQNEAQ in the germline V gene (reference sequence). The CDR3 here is CASSTSTLRGYGYTF. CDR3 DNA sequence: TGTGCCAGCAGCACCAGTACCCTTAGGGGGTATGGCTACACCTTC.

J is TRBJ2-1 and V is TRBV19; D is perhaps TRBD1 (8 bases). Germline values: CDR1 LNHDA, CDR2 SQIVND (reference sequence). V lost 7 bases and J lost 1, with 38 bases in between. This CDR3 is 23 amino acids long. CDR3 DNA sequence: TGTGCCAGTATCCCCGGGACAGGCATCTACAGGGGCCCGCTAGCGGTTTCCTACAATGAGCAGTTCTTC. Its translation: CASIPGTGIYRGPLAVSYNEQFF.

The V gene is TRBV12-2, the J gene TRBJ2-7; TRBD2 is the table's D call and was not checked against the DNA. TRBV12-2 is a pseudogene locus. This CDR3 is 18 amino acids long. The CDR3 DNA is TGTGCAAGTCGCTTAGCGCGGGGGGTAGCGGCCTCCTATGACGAGCAGTACTTC. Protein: CASRLARGVAASYDEQYF.

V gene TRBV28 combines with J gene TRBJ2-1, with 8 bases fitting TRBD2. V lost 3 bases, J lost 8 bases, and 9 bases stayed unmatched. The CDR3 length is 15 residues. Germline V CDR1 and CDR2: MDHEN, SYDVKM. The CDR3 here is CASSFAGGGGHEQFF. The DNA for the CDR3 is TGTGCCAGCAGTTTCGCGGGAGGTGGGGGCCATGAGCAGTTCTTC.

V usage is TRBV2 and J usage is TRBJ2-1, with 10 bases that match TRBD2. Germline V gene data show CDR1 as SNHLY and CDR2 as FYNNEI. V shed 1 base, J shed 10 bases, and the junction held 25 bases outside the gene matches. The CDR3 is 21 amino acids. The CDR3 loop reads CASSEEGQRLSLAGAREEQFF. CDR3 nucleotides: TGTGCCAGCAGTGAAGAGGGACAAAGGCTATCTCTAGCGGGAGCGCGGGAAGAGCAGTTCTTC.

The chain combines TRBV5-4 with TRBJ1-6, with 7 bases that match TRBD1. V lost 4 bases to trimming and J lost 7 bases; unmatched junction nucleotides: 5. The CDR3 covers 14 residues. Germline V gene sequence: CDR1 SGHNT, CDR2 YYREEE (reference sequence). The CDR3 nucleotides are TGTGCCAGCAGCGTTGACAGGGCCAATTCACCCCTCCACTTT. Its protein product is CASSVDRANSPLHF.